These T cell receptor beta chains were read from a single sample in a study of T cells in Graves' hyperthyroidism and ophthalmopathy. TCRdb re-called the multiplex PCR reads with MiXCR, one entry per CDR3 protein. This table holds 350,000 to 450,000 distinct CDR3 sequences, 15% to 20% found once. Sequencing was done on a sample of blood. The receptors were gathered from a woman in her twenties or thirties with Graves' hyperthyroidism that later progressed to Graves' ophthalmopathy. The CDR3 runs from the conserved cysteine through the conserved F or W. The order of the fields is J gene, V gene, CDR3 protein.

>TRBJ2-4|TRBV7-9
CASSSPDRAKNIQYF
>TRBJ2-2|TRBV20-1
CSARNRDRYSGELFF
>TRBJ2-2|TRBV15
CATSNTSGNTGELFF
>TRBJ2-3|TRBV2
CASSHPTGGSTDTQYF
>TRBJ2-1|TRBV3-1
CASSLLAGRYNEQFF
>TRBJ2-5|TRBV29-1
CSAQLRSEQETQYF
>TRBJ2-7|TRBV7-9
CASSLGGSVQWYEQYF
>TRBJ2-7|TRBV9
CASSVGQEQYF
>TRBJ1-3|TRBV5-1
CASSLVPGEVSGNTIYF
>TRBJ2-3|TRBV19
CASSKNTDELTDTQYF
>TRBJ1-1|TRBV27
CASSLRGQPEAFF
>TRBJ2-1|TRBV19
CASRTSGSDSYNEQFF
>TRBJ2-3|TRBV7-2
CASSLPGLGTDTQYF
>TRBJ1-3|TRBV28
CASSGGAVSGNTIYF
>TRBJ1-1|TRBV7-9
CASSLGTSQAFF
>TRBJ1-1|TRBV29-1
CSVGQTNTEAFF
>TRBJ1-5|TRBV28
CASSSAPGTGKEQVPEPQHF
>TRBJ1-1|TRBV19
CASSTNLGENTEAFF
>TRBJ2-5|TRBV20-1
CSASYGGRIGEAQYF
>TRBJ1-4|TRBV20-1
CSARGKGQNEKLFF
>TRBJ2-3|TRBV6-1
CASSYDKAGGTDTQYF
>TRBJ2-3|TRBV27
CASSLSGQATDTQYF
>TRBJ2-3|TRBV5-1
CASSLAAQQGDTQYF
>TRBJ2-7|TRBV6-1
CASNPPLDPYEQYF
>TRBJ1-3|TRBV5-1
CASSSEPGNTIYF
>TRBJ2-5|TRBV12-3/TRBV12-4
CASSLANPPETQYF
>TRBJ2-7|TRBV20-1
CSARDGRETYEQYF
>TRBJ2-7|TRBV14
CASSQGSQLSSYEQYF
>TRBJ2-3|TRBV18
CASSEERVADTQYF
>TRBJ1-5|TRBV12-3/TRBV12-4
CASSERGSYSNQPQHF
>TRBJ2-7|TRBV3-1
CASSQEQGAAYEQYF
>TRBJ2-7|TRBV7-9
CASSLAVGGVPHYEQYF
>TRBJ2-3|TRBV28
CASSDLGSSDTQYF
>TRBJ1-5|TRBV27
CASRRLPGERNQPQHF
>TRBJ2-7|TRBV27
CASSLLARVGYEQYF
>TRBJ1-1|TRBV6-1
CASSESVRGGARTEAFF
>TRBJ2-1|TRBV13
CASSLASGGARAYNEQFF
>TRBJ1-4|TRBV12-3/TRBV12-4
CASSFGLDREKLFF
>TRBJ1-2|TRBV12-3/TRBV12-4
CASSLLGRFYGYTF
>TRBJ1-1|TRBV27
CASSLVGQTVNTEAFF
>TRBJ1-1|TRBV19
CASSKKRTGTGIHLNTEAFF